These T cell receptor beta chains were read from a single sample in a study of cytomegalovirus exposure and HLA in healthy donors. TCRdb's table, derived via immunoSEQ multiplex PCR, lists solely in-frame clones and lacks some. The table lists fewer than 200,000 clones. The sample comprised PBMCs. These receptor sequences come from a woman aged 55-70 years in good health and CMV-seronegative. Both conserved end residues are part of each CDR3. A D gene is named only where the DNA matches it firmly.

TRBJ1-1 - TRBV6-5 CASSSYPTGNTEAFF TGTGCCAGCAGCTCTTACCCGACAGGGAACACTGAAGCTTTCTTT
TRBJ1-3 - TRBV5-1 CASNMSRQLSGNTIYF TGCGCCAGCAACATGAGCCGACAGCTCTCTGGAAACACCATATATTTT
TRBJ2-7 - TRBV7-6 CASSLEGGGSYEQYF TGTGCCAGCAGCTTAGAAGGGGGTGGATCCTACGAGCAGTACTTC
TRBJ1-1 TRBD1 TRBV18 CASSPDRGTEAFF TGTGCCAGCTCACCAGACAGGGGCACTGAAGCTTTCTTT
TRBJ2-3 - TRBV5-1 CASSNPESTDTQYF TGCGCCAGCAGTAACCCCGAGTCCACAGATACGCAGTATTTT
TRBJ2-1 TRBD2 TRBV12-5 CASGFGTSGAAAYNEQFF TGTGCTAGTGGTTTCGGGACTAGCGGGGCGGCGGCGTACAATGAGCAGTTCTTC
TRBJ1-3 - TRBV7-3 CASSPDRGNTIYF TGTGCCAGCAGCCCTGACAGGGGAAACACCATATATTTT
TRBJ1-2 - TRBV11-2 CASSFQVGDAIF TGTGCCAGCAGCTTCCAGGTGGGAGACGCGATCTTC
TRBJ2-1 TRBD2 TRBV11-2 CASSQREGRYNEQFF TGTGCCAGCAGCCAGCGGGAGGGCCGATACAATGAGCAGTTCTTC
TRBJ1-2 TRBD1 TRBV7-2 CASSLQSPRGRGYGYTF TGTGCCAGCAGCTTACAATCCCCCAGGGGGCGCGGCTATGGCTACACCTTC
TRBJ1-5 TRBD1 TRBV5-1 CASSLGTGVGQPQHF TGCGCCAGCAGCTTGGGGACAGGGGTGGGTCAGCCCCAGCATTTT
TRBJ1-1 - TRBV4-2 CASSQSPSGTEAFF TGTGCCAGCAGCCAATCGCCTTCCGGGACTGAAGCTTTCTTT
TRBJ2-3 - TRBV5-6 CASSWGTTSTDTQYF TGTGCCAGCAGCTGGGGGACAACTAGCACAGATACGCAGTATTTT
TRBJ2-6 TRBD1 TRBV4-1 CASSQEGQDYSGANVLTF TGCGCCAGCAGCCAAGAAGGACAGGATTACTCTGGGGCCAACGTCCTGACTTTC
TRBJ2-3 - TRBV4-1 CASSQPLHDTQYF TGCGCCAGCAGCCAGCCGTTACACGATACGCAGTATTTT
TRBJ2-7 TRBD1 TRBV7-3 CASSTGQGTYEQYF TGTGCCAGCAGTACAGGACAGGGTACCTACGAGCAGTACTTC
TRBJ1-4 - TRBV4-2 CASSQDSGEDGEKLFF TGTGCCAGCAGCCAAGATTCTGGGGAGGACGGTGAAAAACTGTTTTTT
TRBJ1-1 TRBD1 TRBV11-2 CASSLPGQGMGTEAFF TGTGCCAGCAGCTTACCGGGACAGGGGATGGGCACTGAAGCTTTCTTT
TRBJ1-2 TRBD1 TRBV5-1 CASSPDRGAGYTF TGCGCCAGCAGCCCGGACAGGGGGGCTGGCTACACCTTC
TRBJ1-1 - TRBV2 CASSGRGRMVAEAFF TGTGCCAGCAGTGGTAGGGGCAGGATGGTCGCTGAAGCTTTCTTT
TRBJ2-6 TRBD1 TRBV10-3 CAIRTPGDRASGANVLTF TGTGCCATCAGGACCCCTGGGGACAGGGCTTCTGGGGCCAACGTCCTGACTTTC
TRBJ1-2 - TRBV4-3 CASSRSPGGYTF TGCGCCAGCAGCCGAAGTCCGGGAGGCTACACCTTC
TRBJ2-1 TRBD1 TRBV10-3 CAISGGTGNNNEQFF TGTGCCATCAGTGGTGGGACAGGGAATAACAATGAGCAGTTCTTC
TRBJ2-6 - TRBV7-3 CASSLITGISGANVLTF TGTGCCAGCAGCTTAATCACAGGCATCTCTGGGGCCAACGTCCTGACTTTC
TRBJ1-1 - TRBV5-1 CASSLTAHPNTEAFF TGCGCCAGCAGCTTGACTGCCCATCCGAACACTGAAGCTTTCTTT